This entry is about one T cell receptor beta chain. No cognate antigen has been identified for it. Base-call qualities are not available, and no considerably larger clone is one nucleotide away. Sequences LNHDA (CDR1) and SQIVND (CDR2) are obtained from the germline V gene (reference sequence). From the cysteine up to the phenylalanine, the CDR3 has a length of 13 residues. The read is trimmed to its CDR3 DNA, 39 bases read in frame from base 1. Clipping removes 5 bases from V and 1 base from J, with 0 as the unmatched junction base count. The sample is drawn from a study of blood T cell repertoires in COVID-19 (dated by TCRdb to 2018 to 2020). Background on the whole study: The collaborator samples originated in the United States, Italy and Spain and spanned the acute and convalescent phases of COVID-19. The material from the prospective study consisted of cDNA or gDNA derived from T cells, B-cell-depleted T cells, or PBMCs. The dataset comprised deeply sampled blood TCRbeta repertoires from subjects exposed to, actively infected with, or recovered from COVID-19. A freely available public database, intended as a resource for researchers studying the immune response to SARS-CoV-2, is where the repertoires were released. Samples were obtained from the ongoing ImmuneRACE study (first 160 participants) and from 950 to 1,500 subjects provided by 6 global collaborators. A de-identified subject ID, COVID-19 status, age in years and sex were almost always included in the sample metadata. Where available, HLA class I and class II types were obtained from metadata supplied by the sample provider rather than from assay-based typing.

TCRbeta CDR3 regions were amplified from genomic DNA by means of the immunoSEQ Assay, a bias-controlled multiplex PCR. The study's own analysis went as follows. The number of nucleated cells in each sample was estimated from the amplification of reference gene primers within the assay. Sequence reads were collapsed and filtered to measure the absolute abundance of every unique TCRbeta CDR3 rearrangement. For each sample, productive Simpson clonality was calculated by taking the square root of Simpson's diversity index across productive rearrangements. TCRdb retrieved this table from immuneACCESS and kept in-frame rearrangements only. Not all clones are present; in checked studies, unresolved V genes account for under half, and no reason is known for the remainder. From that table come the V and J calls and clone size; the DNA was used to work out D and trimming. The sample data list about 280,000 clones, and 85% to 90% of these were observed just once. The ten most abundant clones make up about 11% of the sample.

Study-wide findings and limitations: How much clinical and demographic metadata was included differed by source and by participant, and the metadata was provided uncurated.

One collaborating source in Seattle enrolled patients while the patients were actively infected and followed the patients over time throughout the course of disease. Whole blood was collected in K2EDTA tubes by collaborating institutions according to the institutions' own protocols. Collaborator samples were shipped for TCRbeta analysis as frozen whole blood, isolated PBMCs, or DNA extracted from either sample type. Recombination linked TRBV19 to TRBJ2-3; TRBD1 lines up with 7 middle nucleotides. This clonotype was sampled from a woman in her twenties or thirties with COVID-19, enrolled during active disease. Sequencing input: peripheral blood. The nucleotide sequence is TGTGCCAGTAGTGGACAGGGCACAGATACGCAGTATTTT. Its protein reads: CASSGQGTDTQYF.